These 5 T cell receptor beta chains came from one sample sequenced in a study of blood T cell repertoires in COVID-19. Clones were read by immunoSEQ multiplex PCR, and TCRdb kept only the in-frame ones, dropping some. Here the sample spans about 300,000 clones, approximately 90% being singletons. Source material: peripheral blood. These receptors all come from a woman in her fifties or sixties with COVID-19, enrolled during active disease.

The chain joins TRBV7-2 to TRBJ2-3, with TRBD2 identical over 12 bases. With 2 bases clipped from V and 2 bases from J, the junction kept 2 bases outside the gene matches. This CDR3 region has 16 residues. CDR1 is SGHTA, CDR2 FQGNSA, per germline. The CDR3 reads CASSLLAGGPTDTQYF. The CDR3 DNA reads TGTGCCAGCAGCTTACTAGCGGGAGGGCCCACAGATACGCAGTATTTT.

The chain couples TRBV10-1 to TRBJ2-3; 10 bases line up with TRBD1. The J segment lost 3 bases and the V segment lost 7 bases, leaving 4 bases of the junction unmatched. In germline, CDR1 is WNHNN, CDR2 SYGVQD (reference sequence). This CDR3 comprises 14 residues. In nucleotides, the CDR3 is TGCGCCAGCAACCGGGACAGGGGAACAGATACGCAGTATTTT. Its translation is CASNRDRGTDTQYF.

The chain is built from TRBV7-6 and TRBJ1-3; D is unresolved. The CDR3 loop spans 15 amino acids. Germline lookup yields CDR1 SGHVS and CDR2 FNYEAQ. V gave up 5 bases and J gave up 0 bases, with 11 bases separating them. The CDR3 loop reads CASSPSTSSGNTIYF. The CDR3 nucleotides read TGTGCCAGCAGCCCTTCGACAAGCTCTGGAAACACCATATATTTT.

J is TRBJ2-7 and V is TRBV2; TRBD1 agrees at 11 bases. The CDR3 covers 13 residues. V trimming: 6 bases; J trimming: 7 bases; junction bases outside the gene matches: 5. Per the germline V gene, CDR1 is SNHLY and CDR2 is FYNNEI. The CDR3 loop is CASRQGTGGEQYF. In nucleotides, the CDR3 is TGTGCCAGCAGACAAGGGACAGGGGGAGAGCAGTACTTC. Filled out from reference TRBV2 and TRBJ2-7, the complete variable domain reads EPEVTQTPSHQVTQMGQEVILRCVPISNHLYFYWYRQILGQKVEFLVSFYNNEISEKSEIFDDQFSVERPDGSNFTLKIRSTKLEDSAMYFCASRQGTGGEQYFGPGTRLTVT.

This chain connects TRBV6-5 to TRBJ2-3; perhaps TRBD1 as D (5 bases). CDR1 is MNHEY, CDR2 SVGAGI, per germline. The CDR3 length is 16 residues. Trimming pared 0 bases from V and 2 bases from J, leaving 12 bases between. The CDR3 sequence: CASSYSNRSPTDTQYF. CDR3 in DNA: TGTGCCAGCAGTTACTCGAACAGGTCGCCCACAGATACGCAGTATTTT.